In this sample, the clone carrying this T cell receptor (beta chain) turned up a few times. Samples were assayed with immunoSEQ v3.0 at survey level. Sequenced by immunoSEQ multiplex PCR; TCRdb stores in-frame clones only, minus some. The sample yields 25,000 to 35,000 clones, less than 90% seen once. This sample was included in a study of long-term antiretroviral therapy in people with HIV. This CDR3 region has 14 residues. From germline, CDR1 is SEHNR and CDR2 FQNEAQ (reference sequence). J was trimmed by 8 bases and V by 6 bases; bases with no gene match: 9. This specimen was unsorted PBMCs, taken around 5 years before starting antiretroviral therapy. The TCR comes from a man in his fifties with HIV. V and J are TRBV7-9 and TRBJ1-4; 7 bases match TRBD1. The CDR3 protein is CASSSTGSWEKLFF. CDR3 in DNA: TGTGCCAGCAGTTCGACAGGGTCTTGGGAAAAACTGTTTTTT.